These T cell receptor beta chains were read from a single sample in a study of shared clonotypes between healthy human individuals. TCRdb's copy holds only in-frame clones and misses some; the assay was immunoSEQ multiplex PCR. The data show fewer than 800,000 clones, about 91% seen once. Sequencing input: naive CD8+ T cells sorted from blood. The receptors derive from a man aged 30-40 years in good health. Each CDR3 is given with its conserved first and last residue. D genes are given only for firm matches. Expanded clones are given a class, and other clones once, few, many or no size at all.

V: TRBV27; D: TRBD1; J: TRBJ2-7; size: .; CDR3: CASSTGGTSYEQYF; DNA: TGTGCCAGCAGTACAGGGGGCACTTCCTACGAGCAGTACTTC
V: TRBV7-6; D: TRBD1; J: TRBJ2-1; size: .; CDR3: CASTEGASSYNEQFF; DNA: TGTGCCAGCACCGAGGGGGCGAGCTCCTACAATGAGCAGTTCTTC
V: TRBV29-1; D: .; J: TRBJ2-7; size: .; CDR3: CSVDEGGFEYEQYF; DNA: TGCAGCGTTGACGAAGGGGGTTTCGAGTACGAGCAGTACTTC
V: TRBV9; D: .; J: TRBJ2-3; size: .; CDR3: CASSVDSSWRHNTDTQYF; DNA: TGTGCCAGCAGCGTAGACAGCTCCTGGCGTCATAACACAGATACGCAGTATTTT
V: TRBV2; D: TRBD2; J: TRBJ2-1; size: .; CDR3: CASSPPLLAGVLNEQFF; DNA: TGTGCCAGCAGTCCACCTCTACTAGCGGGAGTTCTGAATGAGCAGTTCTTC
V: TRBV28; D: .; J: TRBJ2-3; size: .; CDR3: CASTAGVNGADTQYF; DNA: TGTGCCAGCACAGCCGGCGTCAACGGGGCAGATACGCAGTATTTT
V: TRBV18; D: .; J: TRBJ1-5; size: .; CDR3: CASSPADRPQPQHF; DNA: TGTGCCAGCTCACCAGCCGACAGGCCTCAGCCCCAGCATTTT
V: TRBV27; D: TRBD2; J: TRBJ2-7; size: .; CDR3: CASSATGTKRGNEQYF; DNA: TGTGCCAGCAGTGCAACCGGGACTAAGCGGGGTAACGAGCAGTACTTC
V: TRBV7-2; D: .; J: TRBJ2-1; size: .; CDR3: CASSSLVFGEQFF; DNA: TGTGCCAGCAGCTCACTAGTCTTTGGTGAGCAGTTCTTC
V: TRBV28; D: TRBD2; J: TRBJ2-7; size: .; CDR3: CASRLTSGSVSYEQYF; DNA: TGTGCCAGCAGATTGACTAGCGGGAGCGTATCCTACGAGCAGTACTTC
V: TRBV4-1; D: .; J: TRBJ2-2; size: once; CDR3: CASSQDAGELFF; DNA: TGCGCCAGCAGCCAAGACGCCGGGGAGCTGTTTTTT
V: TRBV30; D: .; J: TRBJ1-3; size: .; CDR3: CAWSLTDSGNTIYF; DNA: TGTGCCTGGAGTCTGACGGACTCTGGAAACACCATATATTTT
V: TRBV27; D: TRBD2; J: TRBJ2-3; size: .; CDR3: CASTPWSGRPVATDTQYF; DNA: TGTGCCAGCACCCCGTGGAGCGGGAGGCCCGTGGCCACAGATACGCAGTATTTT
V: TRBV7-6; D: TRBD2; J: TRBJ2-5; size: .; CDR3: CASSLVAGGLQETQYF; DNA: TGTGCCAGCAGCTTAGTGGCGGGAGGGCTTCAGGAGACCCAGTACTTC
V: TRBV5-1; D: .; J: TRBJ2-7; size: .; CDR3: CASSLDTPGNEQYF; DNA: TGCGCCAGCAGCTTGGACACCCCTGGGAACGAGCAGTACTTC
V: TRBV7-5; D: .; J: TRBJ2-7; size: .; CDR3: CVRSLRFESNLGYEQYF; DNA: TGTGTCAGAAGCTTAAGATTTGAGAGCAACCTCGGTTACGAGCAGTACTTC
V: TRBV5-1; D: TRBD2; J: TRBJ2-3; size: .; CDR3: CASSLVLAGAHTDTQYF; DNA: TGCGCCAGCAGCTTGGTCCTAGCGGGAGCGCACACAGATACGCAGTATTTT
V: TRBV7-2; D: TRBD1; J: TRBJ2-1; size: .; CDR3: CASSQEGAFYNEQFF; DNA: TGTGCCAGCAGCCAAGAGGGGGCTTTCTACAATGAGCAGTTCTTC
V: TRBV7-2; D: .; J: TRBJ2-5; size: .; CDR3: CASSPQAFLETQYF; DNA: TGTGCCAGCAGCCCCCAAGCTTTCCTCGAGACCCAGTACTTC
V: TRBV11-2; D: .; J: TRBJ2-7; size: once; CDR3: CASSSSTSLSAYEQYF; DNA: TGTGCCAGCAGCTCCTCCACTAGCCTTTCTGCCTACGAGCAGTACTTC
V: TRBV11-2; D: .; J: TRBJ2-3; size: .; CDR3: CASSQGPLPPTDTQYF; DNA: TGTGCCAGCAGCCAGGGACCGCTGCCCCCCACAGATACGCAGTATTTT
V: TRBV18; D: TRBD1; J: TRBJ2-7; size: .; CDR3: CASSPVWTGDYEQYF; DNA: TGTGCCAGCTCACCAGTCTGGACAGGTGACTACGAGCAGTACTTC
V: TRBV29-1; D: .; J: TRBJ2-5; size: .; CDR3: CSVDRFQETQYF; DNA: TGCAGCGTTGACAGATTCCAAGAGACCCAGTACTTC
V: TRBV7-9; D: .; J: TRBJ2-2; size: .; CDR3: CASSATGSGELFF; DNA: TGTGCCAGCAGCGCGACAGGTTCCGGGGAGCTGTTTTTT
V: TRBV9; D: TRBD2; J: TRBJ2-1; size: .; CDR3: CASSDSSGSYNEQFF; DNA: TGTGCCAGCAGCGATTCTAGCGGGAGCTACAATGAGCAGTTCTTC
V: TRBV9; D: TRBD1; J: TRBJ2-1; size: .; CDR3: CASSPGTASGEQFF; DNA: TGTGCCAGCAGCCCCGGGACAGCGTCTGGTGAGCAGTTCTTC
V: TRBV9; D: .; J: TRBJ2-7; size: .; CDR3: CASSVTARDYEQYF; DNA: TGTGCCAGCAGCGTAACGGCGAGAGACTACGAGCAGTACTTC
V: TRBV28; D: .; J: TRBJ1-4; size: .; CDR3: CASSAREEGEKLFF; DNA: TGTGCCAGCAGCGCGCGGGAGGAGGGAGAAAAACTGTTTTTT
V: TRBV7-8; D: TRBD2; J: TRBJ2-7; size: .; CDR3: CASSLRTSNQGEQYF; DNA: TGTGCCAGCAGCTTACGGACTAGTAATCAAGGCGAGCAGTACTTC
V: TRBV30; D: .; J: TRBJ1-1; size: .; CDR3: CAWSVRGSGEFRTEAFF; DNA: TGTGCCTGGAGTGTAAGGGGGTCAGGGGAGTTTCGGACTGAAGCTTTCTTT
V: TRBV25-1; D: .; J: TRBJ2-1; size: .; CDR3: CASSPPRGGNTRNEQFF; DNA: TGTGCCAGCAGTCCACCCCGTGGCGGGAACACACGCAATGAGCAGTTCTTC
V: TRBV13; D: .; J: TRBJ2-7; size: .; CDR3: CASSPVRGEQYF; DNA: TGTGCCAGCAGCCCCGTTCGAGGCGAGCAGTACTTC
V: TRBV19; D: .; J: TRBJ2-1; size: .; CDR3: CASSIDWALPSSYNEQFF; DNA: TGTGCCAGTAGTATAGATTGGGCGCTACCGAGCTCCTACAATGAGCAGTTCTTC
V: TRBV19; D: TRBD2; J: TRBJ2-2; size: .; CDR3: CASSILAGGVAGELFF; DNA: TGTGCCAGTAGTATTCTGGCGGGAGGGGTGGCCGGGGAGCTGTTTTTT
V: TRBV18; D: TRBD1; J: TRBJ2-2; size: .; CDR3: CASSPGTGTNTGELFF; DNA: TGTGCCAGCTCACCGGGGACAGGGACGAACACCGGGGAGCTGTTTTTT
V: TRBV6-5; D: .; J: TRBJ2-2; size: .; CDR3: CASRDKRFNTGELFF; DNA: TGTGCCAGCAGGGACAAACGATTCAACACCGGGGAGCTGTTTTTT
V: TRBV7-8; D: .; J: TRBJ2-5; size: .; CDR3: CASRGSFSRETQYF; DNA: TGTGCCAGCAGGGGAAGCTTTAGCCGAGAGACCCAGTACTTC
V: TRBV7-9; D: .; J: TRBJ2-2; size: .; CDR3: CASSPAGGLQRTGELFF; DNA: TGTGCCAGCAGCCCAGCCGGAGGCCTCCAGCGTACCGGGGAGCTGTTTTTT
V: TRBV28; D: .; J: TRBJ2-7; size: many; CDR3: CASSSGVSYEQYF; DNA: TGTGCCAGCAGTTCAGGTGTATCCTACGAGCAGTACTTC
V: TRBV7-9; D: TRBD1; J: TRBJ1-1; size: .; CDR3: CASSYTGTGAPEAFF; DNA: TGTGCCAGCAGCTATACCGGGACAGGGGCCCCTGAAGCTTTCTTT
V: TRBV5-1; D: TRBD1; J: TRBJ1-5; size: .; CDR3: CASSENRDSLNQPQHF; DNA: TGCGCCAGCAGCGAAAATCGGGACAGTCTGAATCAGCCCCAGCATTTT
V: TRBV27; D: TRBD1; J: TRBJ1-2; size: .; CDR3: CASSPTWGQGDGYTF; DNA: TGTGCCAGCAGCCCCACCTGGGGACAGGGAGATGGCTACACCTTC
V: TRBV4-1; D: .; J: TRBJ2-1; size: .; CDR3: CASSQVAENNEQFF; DNA: TGCGCCAGCAGCCAAGTGGCGGAGAACAATGAGCAGTTCTTC
V: TRBV6-6; D: .; J: TRBJ1-5; size: .; CDR3: CASSYPRLNQPQHF; DNA: TGTGCCAGCAGTTACCCAAGGCTAAATCAGCCCCAGCATTTT
V: TRBV28; D: TRBD1; J: TRBJ1-1; size: .; CDR3: CASSFFRTGSMDTEAFF; DNA: TGTGCCAGCAGTTTTTTCAGGACAGGGTCTATGGACACTGAAGCTTTCTTT
V: TRBV10-2; D: .; J: TRBJ2-7; size: .; CDR3: CASSGQESQPYEQYF; DNA: TGCGCCAGCAGCGGTCAAGAGTCTCAACCCTACGAGCAGTACTTC
V: TRBV7-6; D: TRBD1; J: TRBJ2-1; size: .; CDR3: CASGQADNEQFF; DNA: TGTGCCAGCGGACAGGCGGACAATGAGCAGTTCTTC
V: TRBV2; D: .; J: TRBJ2-7; size: once; CDR3: CASSERGNTYEQYF; DNA: TGTGCCAGCAGTGAAAGGGGGAACACATACGAGCAGTACTTC
V: TRBV19; D: .; J: TRBJ1-1; size: .; CDR3: CASRDVRAFF; DNA: TGTGCCAGTAGGGACGTGAGGGCTTTCTTT
V: TRBV7-6; D: TRBD1; J: TRBJ2-3; size: .; CDR3: CASSSVHRGGTDTQYF; DNA: TGTGCCAGCAGCTCGGTACACAGGGGGGGCACAGATACGCAGTATTTT
V: TRBV11-2; D: .; J: TRBJ2-1; size: .; CDR3: CASSLGDTFLSSYNEQFF; DNA: TGTGCCAGCAGCTTAGGGGACACCTTCTTGAGCTCCTACAATGAGCAGTTCTTC
V: TRBV14; D: .; J: TRBJ2-1; size: .; CDR3: CASSQDAGYNEQFF; DNA: TGTGCCAGCAGCCAAGATGCGGGCTACAATGAGCAGTTCTTC
V: TRBV28; D: TRBD2; J: TRBJ2-7; size: .; CDR3: CASSFGLATEQYF; DNA: TGTGCCAGCAGTTTCGGACTAGCAACCGAGCAGTACTTC
V: TRBV29-1; D: .; J: TRBJ1-1; size: .; CDR3: CSVEDLRGKDYTEAFF; DNA: TGCAGCGTTGAAGATCTTAGAGGGAAGGATTACACTGAAGCTTTCTTT
V: TRBV18; D: TRBD2; J: TRBJ2-7; size: .; CDR3: CASSPTGVTSGRHLLYEQYF; DNA: TGTGCCAGCTCACCAACCGGGGTGACTAGCGGGAGGCACCTTCTCTACGAGCAGTACTTC
V: TRBV7-9; D: TRBD1; J: TRBJ2-7; size: .; CDR3: CASSPRTGSYEQYF; DNA: TGTGCCAGCAGCCCCCGGACAGGGTCCTACGAGCAGTACTTC
V: TRBV10-2; D: .; J: TRBJ1-4; size: .; CDR3: CASSAGRLLTTNEKLFF; DNA: TGCGCCAGCAGTGCGGGCAGACTACTGACAACTAATGAAAAACTGTTTTTT
V: TRBV28; D: .; J: TRBJ2-7; size: once; CDR3: CASSRRDEQYF; DNA: TGTGCCAGCAGCCGGAGGGACGAGCAGTACTTC
V: TRBV4-3; D: .; J: TRBJ2-3; size: .; CDR3: CASSRGASGTDTQYF; DNA: TGCGCCAGCAGCCGAGGGGCGAGCGGCACAGATACGCAGTATTTT